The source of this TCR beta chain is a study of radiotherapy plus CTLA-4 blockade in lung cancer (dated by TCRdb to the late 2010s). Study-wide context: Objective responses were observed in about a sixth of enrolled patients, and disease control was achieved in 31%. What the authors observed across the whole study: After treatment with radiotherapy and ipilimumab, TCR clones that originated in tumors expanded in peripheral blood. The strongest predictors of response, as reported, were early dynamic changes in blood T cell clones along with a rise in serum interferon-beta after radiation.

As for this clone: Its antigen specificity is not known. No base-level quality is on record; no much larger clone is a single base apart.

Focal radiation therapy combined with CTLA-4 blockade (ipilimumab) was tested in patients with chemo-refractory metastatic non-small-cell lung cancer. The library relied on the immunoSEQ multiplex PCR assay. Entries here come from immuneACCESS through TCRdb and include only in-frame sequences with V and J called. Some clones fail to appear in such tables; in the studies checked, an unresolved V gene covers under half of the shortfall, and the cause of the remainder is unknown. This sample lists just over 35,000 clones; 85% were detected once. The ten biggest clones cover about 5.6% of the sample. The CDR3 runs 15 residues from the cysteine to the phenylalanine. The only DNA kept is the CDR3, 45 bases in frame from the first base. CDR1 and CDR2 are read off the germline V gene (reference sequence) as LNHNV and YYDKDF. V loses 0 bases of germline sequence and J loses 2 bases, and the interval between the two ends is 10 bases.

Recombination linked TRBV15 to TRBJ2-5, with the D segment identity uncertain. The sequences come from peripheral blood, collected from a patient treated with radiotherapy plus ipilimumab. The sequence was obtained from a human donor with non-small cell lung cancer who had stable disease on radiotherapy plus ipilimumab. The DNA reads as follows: TGTGCCACCAGCAGAGATCCTCAACAACAAGAGACCCAGTACTTC. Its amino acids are CATSRDPQQQETQYF.